The text below deals with one TCR beta chain. Its antigen is currently unknown. The source of the sample is a study of T cell responses to AZD1222 COVID-19 vaccine. Study-wide results and caveats: After the peak T cell response, and only then, were repertoires sampled. The span of vaccine-associated CD4 TCRs extended across spike, with dominance at 160-218 and 743-854. Donors skewed white British and female; clonal diversity was possibly underestimated. Reports indicate that nearly half of spike-specific TCRs are directed at unmutated variant regions.

Measured with immunoSEQ multiplex PCR; TCRdb has only the in-frame clones, and not every one. The table includes over 120,000 clones, 93% detected once. V dropped 3 bases and J dropped 0 bases, with 24 bases sitting between them. Looked up from germline, CDR1 is LNHDA and CDR2 is SQIVND (reference sequence). The CDR3 covers 20 residues. The sample was peripheral blood, taken after recovery from COVID-19. The sequence came from an adult who had recovered from COVID-19. The V call is TRBV19, the J call TRBJ2-1; either TRBD1 or TRBD2 may supply D (5 bases each). The CDR3 nucleotides read TGTGCCAGTAGTATTTTCCCTGGGGGTAGAACTCTTCTCTCCTACAATGAGCAGTTCTTC. Residues: CASSIFPGGRTLLSYNEQFF.